The 32 T cell receptor beta chains below were found in one sample sequenced in a study of human T cells and chemical hapten exposure. TCRdb fed the RACE reads into MiXCR, producing one record per CDR3 protein. The sample holds about 290,000 distinct CDR3 sequences, roughly 8% seen once. As to time point: pre-sensitization, week 0. Treatment specified: therapeutic diphenylcyclopropenone sensitization with weekly scalp DPC. Sequenced material: whole blood, taken in connection with sensitization to the hapten diphenylcyclopropenone (DPC). All receptors derive from a man between 18 and 29 years old with alopecia areata. Some clones in this sample may be carry-over from other donors' samples.

The rearrangement uses TRBV11-2 and TRBJ1-5, with D maybe TRBD1 (5 bases). Germline CDR1 is SGHAT and CDR2 is FQNNGV. Trimming removed 4 bases from V and 4 bases from J, with 8 bases in between. The CDR3 consists of 13 residues. The CDR3 DNA follows: TGTGCCAGCAGCTGGGACCGAAATCAGCCCCAGCATTTT. Encoded protein: CASSWDRNQPQHF.

The V gene is TRBV29-1, the J gene TRBJ2-2; D possibly corresponds to TRBD1 (5 bases). CDR1 and CDR2 from the germline V gene are SQVTM and ANQGSEA. The CDR3 covers 15 residues. Trimming took off 0 bases at V and 0 bases at J, with 8 bases between the two ends. Here the CDR3 DNA reads TGCAGCGTTGAAGAAGGGGCCACGAACACCGGGGAGCTGTTTTTT. Translating it yields CSVEEGATNTGELFF.

This clonotype was picked up a small number of times. The chain carries TRBV27 and TRBJ2-3, with D possibly TRBD2 on 5 matching bases. This CDR3 is 14 amino acids long. Germline CDR1 is MNHEY and CDR2 is SMNVEV (reference sequence). Trimming left V 2 bases short and J 4 bases short, with 10 bases between. The CDR3 DNA reads TGTGCCAGCAGTTTAGCTGAGGACTCAGATACGCAGTATTTT. This gives the protein CASSLAEDSDTQYF.

This clonotype was observed many times. The chain uses TRBV7-2 and TRBJ1-1, with D perhaps matching TRBD1 (5 bases). V was clipped by 4 bases and J by 11 bases, with 17 bases between them. The germline V gene encodes CDR1 SGHTA and CDR2 FQGNSA. The CDR3 contains 13 residues. CDR3: CASSSMSMGEAFF. In DNA, the CDR3 is TGTGCCAGCAGCTCAATGTCGATGGGGGAGGCTTTCTTT.

The chain employs TRBV20-1 and TRBJ1-5; perhaps TRBD1 as D (6 bases). The CDR3 totals 16 residues. The germline V gene has CDR1 DFQATT and CDR2 SNEGSKA (reference sequence). Trimming removed 2 bases at V and 0 bases at J, with 14 bases between. CDR3 DNA: TGCAGTGCTAGATGGTCGGGACATAATAGCAATCAGCCCCAGCATTTT. It specifies CSARWSGHNSNQPQHF.

Concerning this clonotype: A much larger clone differs from this one at a single base, so this may be a read error. This CDR3 is missing its conserved last phenylalanine or tryptophan, likely due to a read error. The rearrangement uses TRBV29-1 and TRBJ2-5; D is possibly TRBD2 (6 bases). V was shortened by 4 bases and J by 4 bases, with 10 bases between the two germline ends. Per germline, CDR1 SQVTM and CDR2 ANQGSEA. This CDR3 has 12 residues. The CDR3 protein is CSVVSAGETQYS. CDR3 nucleotide sequence: TGCAGCGTTGTGTCAGCGGGAGAGACCCAGTACTCC.

In its sample, this clonotype was seen a few times. V usage is TRBV9 and J usage is TRBJ2-3; 11 bases fit TRBD1. There are 17 residues in the CDR3. Germline trimming cut 4 bases from V and 4 bases from J; bases unmatched to any gene: 11. The germline V gene encodes CDR1 SGDLS and CDR2 YYNGEE. The CDR3 bases are TGTGCCAGCAGCAAAACCGGGACAGGGGGTATGGCAGATACGCAGTATTTT. Its protein is CASSKTGTGGMADTQYF. Full variable domain (remainder filled in from reference TRBV9 and TRBJ2-3): DSGVTQTPKHLITATGQRVTLRCSPRSGDLSVYWYQQSLDQGLQFLIQYYNGEERAKGNILERFSAQQFPDLHSELNLSSLELGDSALYFCASSKTGTGGMADTQYFGPGTRLTVL.

V usage is TRBV7-3 and J usage is TRBJ1-2, with D uncertain. Trimming removed 2 bases at V and 0 bases at J, with 13 bases between. CDR1 is SGHTA, CDR2 FQGTGA, per germline. The CDR3 is 16 amino acids. Here the CDR3 reads CASSLAPAGANYGYTF. The CDR3 nucleotides are TGTGCCAGCAGCTTAGCTCCGGCAGGAGCTAACTATGGCTACACCTTC.

A few counts support this clonotype. The CDR3 DNA is TGTGCCAGCAGCTCAAACGACAGGGGTAATGGCTACACCTTC. Its protein product is CASSSNDRGNGYTF. The V and J genes are TRBV7-6 and TRBJ1-2; 8 bases match TRBD1. Trimming removed 4 bases from V and 6 bases from J; junction bases left unmatched: 7. The CDR3 contains 14 residues. Germline V gene sequence: CDR1 SGHVS, CDR2 FNYEAQ.

The chain couples TRBV29-1 to TRBJ2-1, with 11 bases that match TRBD1. The germline CDR1 and CDR2 sequences are SQVTM and ANQGSEA. V was pared by 7 bases and J by 1 base, with 3 bases of the junction left unmatched. The CDR3 is 14 amino acids. In DNA form, the CDR3 reads TGCAGCGGTGGGACAGGGGGATCCTACAATGAGCAGTTCTTC. It codes for CSGGTGGSYNEQFF.

V and J are TRBV20-1 and TRBJ1-1; no clear D. The CDR3 contains 14 residues. The germline V and J ends were trimmed by 6 bases and 0 bases, with 14 bases remaining between them. Germline V gives CDR1 DFQATT, CDR2 SNEGSKA (reference sequence). The CDR3 loop is CSALPPTLNTEAFF. The CDR3 nucleotides read TGCAGTGCCCTCCCCCCTACTCTGAACACTGAAGCTTTCTTT.

There are a few counts of this clonotype. The V and J genes are TRBV5-6 and TRBJ1-4; D may be TRBD1 (5 bases). Deletions cut 1 base from V and 11 bases from J, with 12 bases between. The CDR3 sequence is 13 residues long. The V gene's germline CDR1 is SGHDT and CDR2 YYEEEE. CDR3 bases: TGTGCCAGCAGCTTGACGATGGGGGTGAAACTGTTTTTT. Protein product: CASSLTMGVKLFF.

This chain joins TRBV7-2 and TRBJ2-1; no definite D call. Germline CDR1 and CDR2: SGHTA and FQGNSA. CDR3 size: 15 residues. The V end was cut by 2 bases, the J end by 0 bases, with 8 bases between. This chain's CDR3 is CASSLSTSSYNEQFF. The CDR3 DNA reads TGTGCCAGCAGCTTATCGACGAGCTCCTACAATGAGCAGTTCTTC.

The V call is TRBV11-2, the J call TRBJ2-7; no clear D gene. This CDR3 is 13 amino acids long. Deletions cut 5 bases from V and 3 bases from J, with 11 bases between. Per the germline V gene, CDR1 is SGHAT and CDR2 is FQNNGV. The CDR3 nucleotides are TGTGCCAGCAGCCAGCTGTTCAACTACGAGCAGTACTTC. Translated: CASSQLFNYEQYF.

This clonotype was seen only a few times. The genes are TRBV4-2 and TRBJ1-5, with 8 bases aligning to TRBD1. J lost 7 bases, V lost 1 base, and 12 bases had no gene match. The CDR3 sequence is 17 residues long. Looked up from germline, CDR1 is LGHNA and CDR2 is YNFKEQ. DNA of the CDR3: TGTGCCAGCAGCCAAGCCTTGGGCGGACAGGGTGACCAGCCCCAGCATTTT. It yields the protein CASSQALGGQGDQPQHF.

This chain joins TRBV11-2 and TRBJ2-7, with TRBD2 as a possible D gene (5 bases). Looked up from germline, CDR1 is SGHAT and CDR2 is FQNNGV. With 7 bases removed from V and 6 bases from J, the gap between germline ends came to 13 bases. This CDR3 region has 12 residues. The CDR3 DNA sequence: TGTGCCAGCACCTTCTTTGAGGGCGAGCAGTACTTC. Translating gives CASTFFEGEQYF.

This clonotype was counted only a few times. This chain connects TRBV9 to TRBJ1-4; the match to TRBD1 covers 8 bases. Germline V gives CDR1 SGDLS, CDR2 YYNGEE. The CDR3 is 15 residues long. J lost 8 bases, V lost 4 bases, and 10 bases had no gene match. The CDR3 sequence is CASSLETGAGEKLFF. CDR3 bases: TGTGCCAGCAGCTTGGAGACAGGGGCAGGGGAAAAACTGTTTTTT.

The chain has TRBV6-5 and TRBJ2-1; possible D gene TRBD1, 6 bases. The germline V gene has CDR1 MNHEY and CDR2 SVGAGI. The CDR3 contains 14 residues. V shed 4 bases and J shed 3 bases, with 10 bases lying between them. Here the CDR3 reads CASSSGELYNEQFF. The CDR3 nucleotides read TGTGCCAGCAGTTCAGGGGAGCTCTACAATGAGCAGTTCTTC.

The chain joins TRBV4-1 to TRBJ1-5; a possible D gene is TRBD1 (5 bases). The CDR3 length is 14 residues. V lost 6 bases, J lost 1 base, and 10 bases lay in between. Germline CDR1 MGHRA, CDR2 YSYEKL. CDR3 amino acids: CASSDQGSNQPQHF. The CDR3 DNA follows: TGCGCCAGCAGTGACCAGGGAAGCAATCAGCCCCAGCATTTT.

The chain recombines TRBV4-3 with TRBJ2-3; 8 nucleotides line up with TRBD1. Germline-derived CDR1 and CDR2 are LGHNA and YSLEER. V lost 0 bases and J lost 4; bases outside the gene matches: 12. The CDR3 contains 18 residues. The CDR3 protein is CASSQDYRTGIGPDTQYF. As DNA, the CDR3 is TGCGCCAGCAGCCAAGATTATAGGACAGGGATCGGCCCAGATACGCAGTATTTT.

This chain links TRBV12-3 or TRBV12-4 with TRBJ2-1; 11 bases fit TRBD2. With V trimmed by 1 base and J by 8 bases, 7 bases remained unmatched. The CDR3 runs to 16 residues. For the CDR3, the DNA is TGTGCCAGCAGTTTAGGAGTTAGCGGGGGGGCCGATGAGCAGTTCTTC. This gives the protein CASSLGVSGGADEQFF.

The V call is TRBV7-2, the J call TRBJ1-3, with D possibly matching TRBD1 (6 bases). This CDR3 is built from 14 residues. V shed 4 bases and J shed 2 bases, with 9 bases lying between them. Per the germline V gene, CDR1 is SGHTA and CDR2 is FQGNSA. The CDR3 DNA is TGTGCCAGCAGCTACCGGACAGCTGGAAACACCATATATTTT. Translated, it gives CASSYRTAGNTIYF. The variable domain in full, with the rest retrieved from reference TRBV7-2 and TRBJ1-3, is GAGVSQSPSNKVTEKGKDVELRCDPISGHTALYWYRQSLGQGLEFLIYFQGNSAPDKSGLPSDRFSAERTGGSVSTLTIQRTQQEDSAVYLCASSYRTAGNTIYFGEGSWLTVV.

This clonotype was found a few times. The chain carries TRBV20-1 and TRBJ1-6, with 7 bases aligning to TRBD1. Looked up from germline, CDR1 is DFQATT and CDR2 is SNEGSKA (reference sequence). V lost 6 bases to trimming and J lost 7 bases; unmatched junction nucleotides: 9. This CDR3 comprises 14 residues. CDR3 nucleotide sequence: TGCAGTGCCTTAAGTGACAGGGACAATTCACCCCTCCACTTT. Translated, it gives CSALSDRDNSPLHF.

This chain links TRBV28 with TRBJ2-7; D ambiguous. Trimming stripped 5 bases from V and 6 bases from J, with 8 bases between. The CDR3 contains 11 residues. CDR1 and CDR2 (germline): MDHEN, SYDVKM. CDR3: CASSPSFEQYF. The DNA of the CDR3 is TGTGCCAGCAGTCCGTCTTTCGAGCAGTACTTC.

There are a few counts of this clonotype. This rearrangement joins TRBV10-2 to TRBJ1-5; a possible D gene is TRBD1 (6 bases). V was clipped by 6 bases and J by 8 bases, with 17 bases between them. Germline CDR1 is WSHSY and CDR2 is SAAADI. The CDR3 covers 14 residues. DNA for the CDR3: TGCGCCAGCAGCGGACAGTACCGAAAGGAGCCCCAGCATTTT. The encoded protein is CASSGQYRKEPQHF.

This clonotype was seen many times. V is TRBV20-1 and J is TRBJ2-1; TRBD2 aligns across 10 bases. J was trimmed by 9 bases and V by 3 bases; bases with no gene match: 5. Germline lookup yields CDR1 DFQATT and CDR2 SNEGSKA (reference sequence). The CDR3 length is 13 residues. The CDR3 protein is CSARKLAGVEQFF. The CDR3 coding sequence is TGCAGTGCTAGGAAGCTAGCGGGGGTTGAGCAGTTCTTC.

The chain uses TRBV20-1 and TRBJ2-1; unclear D gene. CDR3 size: 11 residues. V lost 6 bases to trimming and J lost 4 bases, with 7 bases between them. Germline V gene lookup returns CDR1 DFQATT and CDR2 SNEGSKA (reference sequence). The CDR3 sequence: CSAPPYNEQFF. In DNA form, the CDR3 reads TGCAGTGCCCCCCCTTACAATGAGCAGTTCTTC.

J is TRBJ2-2 and V is TRBV6-5; the D is unclear. Deletions cut 0 bases from V and 2 bases from J, with 13 bases between. The CDR3 is 17 residues long. Germline CDR1 reads MNHEY; CDR2 reads SVGAGI. The CDR3 DNA reads as TGTGCCAGCAGTTACTCGATCCAGACGGCTAACACCGGGGAGCTGTTTTTT. Translated, it gives CASSYSIQTANTGELFF.

The chain combines TRBV12-3 or TRBV12-4 with TRBJ2-1, with a possible D match to TRBD2 (6 bases). The length of the CDR3 is 15 residues. The V and J ends lost 5 bases and 10 bases respectively, with 21 bases between them. The CDR3 loop is CASSEGSGGSGEQFF. In nucleotides, the CDR3 is TGTGCCAGCAGTGAGGGGAGCGGAGGAAGCGGGGAGCAGTTCTTC.

In this sample, this clonotype turned up a few times. The gene calls are TRBV7-2 and TRBJ1-5; TRBD1 is a possible D gene (6 bases). CDR1 and CDR2 from the germline V gene are SGHTA and FQGNSA. The V gene lost 1 base and the J gene lost 9 bases, with 13 bases spanning the gap. This CDR3 has 14 residues. Here the CDR3 reads CASSLETGLRPQHF. The DNA of the CDR3 is TGTGCCAGCAGCTTAGAGACAGGACTAAGGCCCCAGCATTTT.

This clonotype was counted at least ten times. The chain couples TRBV5-5 to TRBJ1-5, with D hard to call. There are 13 residues in the CDR3. The V end lost 0 bases, the J end lost 3 bases, and 4 bases lay between the germline ends. CDR1 and CDR2 (germline): SGHKS, YYEKEE (reference sequence). The CDR3 reads CASSLEDNQPQHF. CDR3 nucleotides: TGTGCCAGCAGCTTGGAAGACAATCAGCCCCAGCATTTT.

This clonotype was seen only a few times. J is TRBJ2-3 and V is TRBV21-1; the table's TRBD1 call for D was not verified on the DNA. TRBV21-1 is annotated as a pseudogene. The CDR3 consists of 17 residues. The CDR3 loop reads CASSKLRAGPSTDTQYF. The CDR3 DNA follows: TGTGCCAGCAGCAAACTGCGGGCGGGACCTAGCACAGATACGCAGTATTTT.